This T cell receptor beta chain was captured by sequencing in a study of OX40 agonist ivuxolimab in advanced cancers. Whole-study context: Patients were given ivuxolimab, an antibody that agonizes OX40 (CD134). Dose-escalation cases comprised hepatocellular carcinoma, melanoma, renal cell or head and neck cancer. Aged roughly 23 to 79 with a mean of 60 years, they were 75% to 85% male.

The data were produced by immunoSEQ multiplex PCR, yet TCRdb's version contains in-frame clones alone and is incomplete. This table holds around 60,000 clones, over 75% found once. Trimming left V 5 bases short and J 4 bases short, with 14 bases between. Germline V gives CDR1 KGHSH, CDR2 LQKENI. The CDR3 contains 15 residues. V usage is TRBV18 and J usage is TRBJ2-2; a weak D match, TRBD2 (5 bases). Sequencing used CD4+ or CD8+ T cells sorted from blood, obtained in a trial of the OX40 agonist ivuxolimab. This TCR was sampled from an adult with an advanced solid tumor such as melanoma, head and neck, liver or kidney cancer. This CDR3 reads CASSTSRDLTGELFF. The CDR3 region has the DNA TGTGCCAGCTCAACCAGCCGGGATCTCACCGGGGAGCTGTTTTTT.